This T cell receptor (beta chain) was sequenced for a study of blood T cells in healthy people across ages. Alongside a J-beta primer mix, a sample-barcoded 5' primer served in a second PCR lasting about 7 to 12 cycles. MiXCR was run by TCRdb on the 5' RACE reads, yielding one entry per CDR3 protein. Of some 900,000 distinct CDR3 sequences listed, roughly 43% are singletons. Losses at the gene ends were 5 bases for V and 3 bases for J; bases not matched to a gene: 9. The CDR3 sequence is 16 residues long. CDR1 is SGHTA and CDR2 is FQGTGA in the germline V gene. Every donor provided approximately 9.2 milliliters of peripheral blood.

This chain links TRBV7-3 with TRBJ2-1; 8 nucleotides match TRBD1. Sequencing was performed on blood. This TCR was sampled from a man aged 30 to 39 in good health. CDR3 in amino acids: CASSPKSDRGYNEQFF. CDR3 coding DNA: TGTGCCAGCAGCCCGAAATCCGACAGGGGCTACAATGAGCAGTTCTTC.